Following are 7 T cell receptor beta chains from one sample sequenced in a study. One entry per CDR3 protein results from TCRdb running MiXCR on the 5' RACE reads. The table includes some 8,000 distinct CDR3 sequences, around 53% detected once. The sample consisted of memory CD4+ T cells sorted from a lymph node. As for subset: memory CD4+ T cells, CD4+CD45RO+CD25-. These receptors all come from a female donor with breast cancer.

In its sample, this clonotype was seen a few times. The chain has TRBV4-1 and TRBJ2-7, with 8 positions matching TRBD1. With V trimmed by 5 bases and J by 2 bases, 2 bases remained unmatched. From germline, CDR1 is MGHRA and CDR2 YSYEKL. The CDR3 spans 13 residues. The CDR3 reads CASSGDRTYEQYF. CDR3 nucleotide sequence: TGCGCCAGCAGCGGGGACAGGACCTACGAGCAGTACTTC.

The chain combines TRBV20-1 with TRBJ2-1, with TRBD2 matching over 10 bases. Looked up from germline, CDR1 is DFQATT and CDR2 is SNEGSKA (reference sequence). Losses at the gene ends were 6 bases for V and 4 bases for J; bases not matched to a gene: 6. The CDR3 has 14 amino acids. Written as DNA, the CDR3 is TGCAGTGCGCAGCGGGGGGGCTTGTACAATGAGCAGTTCTTC. Amino acids: CSAQRGGLYNEQFF.

V usage is TRBV7-9 and J usage is TRBJ2-3; 7 nucleotides match TRBD2. CDR3 size: 13 residues. V shed 8 bases, J shed 4 bases, and the junction held 6 bases outside the gene matches. Germline V gene data show CDR1 as SEHNR and CDR2 as FQNEAQ (reference sequence). The DNA of the CDR3 is TGTGCCAGCCAGAGCGGGGTGGCAGATACGCAGTATTTT. This gives the protein CASQSGVADTQYF.

The CDR3 sequence is CASSWGGTEAFF. The CDR3 DNA sequence: TGTGCCAGCAGCTGGGGGGGGACTGAAGCTTTCTTT. The V gene is TRBV12-3 or TRBV12-4, the J gene TRBJ1-1, with D perhaps matching TRBD1 (5 bases). The CDR3 is 12 amino acids. V dropped 6 bases and J dropped 5 bases, with 10 bases sitting between them.

This clonotype is categorized as large. V usage is TRBV20-1 and J usage is TRBJ1-5, with D maybe TRBD1 (5 bases). This CDR3 region has 15 residues. Germline V gene sequence: CDR1 DFQATT, CDR2 SNEGSKA (reference sequence). Between the trimmed V and J ends, which lost 0 bases and 2 bases, there was a span of 11 bases. CDR3 region: CSARDRRGGNQPQHF. Written as DNA, the CDR3 is TGCAGTGCTAGAGATCGGAGGGGAGGCAATCAGCCCCAGCATTTT.

This clonotype was observed a single time. V and J are TRBV4-1 and TRBJ1-2; maybe TRBD1 (5 bases). Deletions cut 3 bases from V and 6 bases from J, with 17 bases between. In germline, CDR1 is MGHRA, CDR2 YSYEKL. The CDR3 is 15 residues long. The CDR3 here is CASSHPGRASNGYTF. In DNA form, the CDR3 reads TGCGCCAGCAGCCACCCGGGACGGGCTAGTAATGGCTACACCTTC.

The chain employs TRBV12-3 or TRBV12-4 and TRBJ2-3; D is perhaps TRBD2 (5 bases). The CDR3 length is 19 residues. V gave up 8 bases and J gave up 3 bases, with 30 bases separating them. CDR3 in DNA: TGTGCCAGCCGATTCATACGGAGGAGGACTTTCCTAAAAACAGATACGCAGTATTTT. This codes for CASRFIRRRTFLKTDTQYF.